This entry is about one T cell receptor (beta chain). It lacks a known antigen. No clone much larger than this one lies a single base away; base qualities are absent. Library prep was done by the immunoSEQ multiplex PCR assay. Held by TCRdb, this immuneACCESS table contains in-frame sequences only and omits some clones. Under half of the omission traces to an unresolved V gene where checked; the cause of the rest is unknown. The table for this sample lists some 130,000 clones; just under 95% of them were counted only once. The top ten clones comprise 5.5% of the sample. These data originate in a study of control samples from healthy donors and cancer patients (dated by TCRdb to 2018 to 2021). The CDR3 covers 16 residues, taking in both the cysteine and the phenylalanine. Of the read, only the CDR3 DNA is kept; its 48 bases are in frame from base 1. Trimming takes 4 bases from V and 0 bases from J, and the germline ends sit 12 bases apart. The germline V gene gives CDR1 as KGHDR and CDR2 as SFDVKD.

In this chain, TRBV24-1 is recombined with TRBJ2-4, with the D gene too uncertain to name. The material sequenced was blood. The source is a man between 18 and 35 years old in good health. The DNA sequence is as follows: TGTGCCACCAGTGACGCGGTTGAGGTAGCCAAAAACATTCAGTACTTC. Its product reads: CATSDAVEVAKNIQYF.